The entry below gives a single TCR beta chain sequence along with its context. Authors' data handling: The authors estimated nucleated cell counts from reference gene primer amplification. Here immunoSEQ multiplex PCR was the method, and the copy in TCRdb shows in-frame clones only, minus some. V and J calls and clone size are given by that table; D and trimming were obtained from the DNA. Seen here are hundreds of thousands of clones, roughly 91% observed once, and the top ten hold 0.95% to 1%. The sample comes from a study of blood T cell repertoires in COVID-19. On the study more broadly: COVID-19 samples collected from the United States, Italy and Spain covered acute and convalescent phases. PBMCs, B-cell-depleted T cells, or T cells were the source of the cDNA or gDNA that made up the material.

Germline loops: CDR1 MNHEY, CDR2 SMNVEV (reference sequence). V shed 5 bases and J 5 bases; nucleotides not matched to a gene: 7. CDR3 length: 16 amino acids. The J gene is TRBJ2-3, the V gene TRBV27; TRBD2 agrees at 13 bases. The specimen sequenced was peripheral blood. This sequence originates from a woman aged 40-49 years who had recovered from COVID-19. The CDR3 spells CASSPRTSGSQDTQYF. CDR3 bases: TGTGCCAGCAGTCCGAGGACTAGCGGGAGTCAAGATACGCAGTATTTT.